This paragraph reports one TCR beta chain. The source of the sample is a study of cytomegalovirus exposure and HLA in healthy donors. Vbeta (60) and Jbeta (13) primers were used in the PCR. The data were produced by immunoSEQ multiplex PCR, yet TCRdb's version contains in-frame clones alone and is incomplete. This sample's clone table lists fewer than 150,000 clones. Germline CDR1 SNHLY, CDR2 FYNNEI. The CDR3 length is 16 residues. Between the trimmed V and J ends, which lost 4 bases and 8 bases, there was a span of 18 bases. The TCR sequence derives from an older woman in good health and CMV-seronegative. The V call is TRBV2, the J call TRBJ1-6; the D gene is possibly TRBD1 (6 bases). Material: PBMCs. In nucleotides, the CDR3 is TGTGCCAGCAGTGCGCGAGCGGGGGCGGAGGATTCACCCCTCCACTTT. Its protein is CASSARAGAEDSPLHF.